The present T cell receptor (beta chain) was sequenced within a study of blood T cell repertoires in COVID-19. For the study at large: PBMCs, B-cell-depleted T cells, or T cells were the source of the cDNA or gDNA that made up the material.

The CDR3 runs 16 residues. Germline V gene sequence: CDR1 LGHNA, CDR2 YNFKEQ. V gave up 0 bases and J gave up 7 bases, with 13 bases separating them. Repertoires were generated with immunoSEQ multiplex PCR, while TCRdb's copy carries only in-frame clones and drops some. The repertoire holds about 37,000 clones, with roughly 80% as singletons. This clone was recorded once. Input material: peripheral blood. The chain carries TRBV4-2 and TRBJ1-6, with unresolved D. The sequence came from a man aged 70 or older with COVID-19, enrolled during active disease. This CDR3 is CASSQDSPGRNSPLHF. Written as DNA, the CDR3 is TGTGCCAGCAGCCAAGACTCCCCGGGTCGCAATTCACCCCTCCACTTT.